The clone carrying this TCR beta chain has a count of ten or more. On the basis of clinical symptoms, serum thyroxine and TRAb, thyroid ultrasound and orbital computed tomography, diagnoses were made. The data derive from a study of T cells in Graves' hyperthyroidism and ophthalmopathy. Study information: Once the initial diagnosis was made, peripheral blood was obtained before any treatment.

Germline trimming cut 5 bases from V and 9 bases from J; bases unmatched to any gene: 8. The CDR3 contains 14 residues. The germline V gene encodes CDR1 SGHNT and CDR2 YENEEA. From RNA transcripts, TCR beta CDR3 regions were amplified. RT-PCR in the first round (using the HTBI primer set) targeted the TCR CDR3. Each CDR3 protein gets one entry after TCRdb re-called the multiplex PCR reads with MiXCR. The sample includes over 150,000 distinct CDR3 sequences, approximately 15% of them seen just once. Sequenced sample: blood. The clonotype was recovered from a woman aged 45-65 years with Graves' hyperthyroidism. The chain has TRBV11-3 and TRBJ2-1, with TRBD1 matching 9 bases. In nucleotides, the CDR3 is TGTGCCAGCAGCCCGGGGACAGGGTGGGGTGAGCAGTTCTTC. This sequence encodes CASSPGTGWGEQFF.